Sequencing of this T cell receptor (beta chain) was carried out in a study of T cell repertoires in cytomegalovirus infection. This clonotype was seen ten or more times. Its antigen is not identified. Per the germline V gene, CDR1 is SGHTA and CDR2 is FQGNSA. Between the trimmed V and J ends, which lost 0 bases and 6 bases, there was a span of 12 bases. This CDR3 contains 14 residues. Notes on the study in general: Ex vivo, HLA-C-restricted CMV-specific TCR beta clonotypes prevailed over the rest of the response.

TCRdb recomputed calls from the reads with MiXCR, one row per CDR3 protein. The sample records roughly 200,000 distinct CDR3 sequences, 8.5% to 10% being singletons. This clonotype was obtained from a human donor in good health (CMV status not recorded). Some clones in this sample may be carry-over from other donors' samples. The V call is TRBV7-2, the J call TRBJ2-7; D is uncertain. The sample was PBMCs. Here the CDR3 reads CASSLAGQLTEQYF. CDR3 sequence (DNA): TGTGCCAGCAGCTTAGCAGGGCAGCTGACCGAGCAGTACTTC.